The source of this TCR beta chain is a study of T cell responses to AZD1222 COVID-19 vaccine (dated by TCRdb to 2020 to 2022). Describing the broader study: A total of 240 or so trial participants underwent TCR sequencing, of whom nearly 210 had received two doses of AZD1222 and some 25 had received two doses of the MenACWY control vaccine. Trial participants were enrolled by age into subgroups of 18-55, 56-69 and 70-plus years, and roughly 150, 30 and 60 TCR-sequenced participants, respectively, were included in these subgroups. Overall results and qualifications from the work: Only five or six AZD1222 recipients were SARS-CoV-2 seropositive at baseline, limiting conclusions about previously exposed vaccinees. The 56-69-year group was small, and its depth increase did not reach significance, likely because of low power. Epitopes outside the regions mutated in the B.1.351 and B.1.1.7 variants were reportedly recognized by nearly half of the unique spike-specific TCRs. Most participants were white British and females outnumbered males, and the authors suggested that clonal diversity may have been underestimated. Because no day 14 peak-response samples were available, repertoires were characterized only after the peak T cell response. The vaccine-associated CD4 TCRs covered the entire spike protein, and the dominant responses fell in regions 160-218 and 743-854. A significant rise in spike-specific TCR breadth and depth was observed after two AZD1222 doses relative to day 0 and relative to MenACWY recipients.

Remarks on this clone: Its antigen is currently not known. No quality values exist for individual bases; no much larger clone is one base distant.

V has 5 bases trimmed and J has 6 bases trimmed; junction bases matching no gene number 11. The germline V gene specifies SGHRS as CDR1 and YFSETQ as CDR2. From its cysteine to its phenylalanine, the CDR3 spans 16 amino acids. Only CDR3 DNA is held: 48 bases, read in frame from base 1. The label giving this sample's time point can be read as: about 28 days (+/-7) after the second vaccine dose. Because spike-specific TCR depth and breadth did not differ between the two schedules, AZD1222 recipients who got a second dose at roughly 4 weeks were pooled with those who got a second dose at roughly 12 weeks. Vaccinee samples came from UK trials COV001 and COV002, including a single-blind randomized controlled phase 2/3 trial of AZD1222 (ChAdOx1 nCoV-19) in healthy adults. Trial participant PBMC samples were collected at day 0 and day 28 after the second dose for TCRbeta chain sequencing. The CDR3 regions of human TCRbeta chains were analyzed by immunosequencing. In the original analysis: Repertoire TCRs were matched against a reference library of SARS-CoV-2-specific TCRs generated with the MIRA antigen-specificity platform. Breadth was defined as the fraction of unique TCRs that were SARS-CoV-2-associated. Depth was defined as the fraction of total T cells that were SARS-CoV-2-associated. Using the MIRA data, every spike-specific TCR was mapped to the spike region that the TCR reacted to and assigned to either a CD4 or a CD8 class. Log10-transformed breadth and depth values were compared by one-way ANOVA with Sidak's multiple comparisons tests. TCRdb stores this immuneACCESS table with in-frame sequences only. Part of the clones is absent; in the studies checked, under half of the shortfall reflects unresolved V genes, and no reason is known for the rest. V and J calls and clone size are as listed in that table; D and trimming were resolved from the DNA. The sample yields 90,000 to 130,000 clones; around nine tenths were counted once. Roughly 15% of the sample is held by the ten biggest clonotypes.

This receptor was obtained from an adult who received the AZD1222 COVID-19 vaccine. Material: peripheral blood, obtained 28 days after the second AZD1222 dose. The V gene is TRBV5-1 and the J gene is TRBJ1-6; 7 bases in the junction line up with TRBD1. The CDR3 is CASRAAQGQSNSPLHF. The DNA is TGCGCCAGCAGAGCGGCCCAGGGACAGAGTAATTCACCCCTCCACTTT.